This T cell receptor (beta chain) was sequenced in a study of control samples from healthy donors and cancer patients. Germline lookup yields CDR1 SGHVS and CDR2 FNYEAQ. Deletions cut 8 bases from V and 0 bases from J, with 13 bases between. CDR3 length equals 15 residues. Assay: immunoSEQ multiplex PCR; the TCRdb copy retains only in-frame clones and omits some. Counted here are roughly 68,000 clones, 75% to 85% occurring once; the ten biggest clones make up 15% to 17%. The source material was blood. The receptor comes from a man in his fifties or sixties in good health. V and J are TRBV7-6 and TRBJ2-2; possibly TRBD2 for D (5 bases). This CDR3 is CASHRTATNTGELFF. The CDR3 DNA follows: TGTGCCAGCCACCGGACTGCCACGAACACCGGGGAGCTGTTTTTT.